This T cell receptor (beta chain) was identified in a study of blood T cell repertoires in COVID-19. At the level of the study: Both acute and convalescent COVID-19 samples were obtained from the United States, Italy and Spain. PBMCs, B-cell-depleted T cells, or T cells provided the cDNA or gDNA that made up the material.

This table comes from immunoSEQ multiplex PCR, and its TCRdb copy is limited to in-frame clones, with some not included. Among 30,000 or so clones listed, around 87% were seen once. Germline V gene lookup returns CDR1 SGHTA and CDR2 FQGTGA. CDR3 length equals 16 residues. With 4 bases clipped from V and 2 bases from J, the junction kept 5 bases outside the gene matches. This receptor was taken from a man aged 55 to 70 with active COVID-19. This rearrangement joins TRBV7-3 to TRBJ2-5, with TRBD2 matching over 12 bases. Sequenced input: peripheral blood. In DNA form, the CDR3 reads TGTGCCAGCAGCTCAGGACTAGCGGGGATACAAGAGACCCAGTACTTC. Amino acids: CASSSGLAGIQETQYF. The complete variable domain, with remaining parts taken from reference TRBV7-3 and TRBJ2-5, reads GAGVSQTPSNKVTEKGKYVELRCDPISGHTALYWYRQSLGQGPEFLIYFQGTGAADDSGLPNDRFFAVRPEGSVSTLKIQRTERGDSAVYLCASSSGLAGIQETQYFGPGTRLLVL.